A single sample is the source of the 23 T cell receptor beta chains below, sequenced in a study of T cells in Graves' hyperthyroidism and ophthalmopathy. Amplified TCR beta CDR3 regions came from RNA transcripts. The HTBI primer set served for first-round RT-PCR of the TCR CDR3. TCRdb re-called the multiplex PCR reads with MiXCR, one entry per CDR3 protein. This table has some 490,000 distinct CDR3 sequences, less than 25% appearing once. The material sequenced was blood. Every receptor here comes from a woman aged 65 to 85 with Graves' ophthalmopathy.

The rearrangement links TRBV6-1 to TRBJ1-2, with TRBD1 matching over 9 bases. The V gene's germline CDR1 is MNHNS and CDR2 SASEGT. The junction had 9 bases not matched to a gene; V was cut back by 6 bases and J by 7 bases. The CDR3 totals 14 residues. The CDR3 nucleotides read TGTGCCAGCAGCCCAGGGACAGGGATTCGTGGCTACACCTTC. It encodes CASSPGTGIRGYTF.

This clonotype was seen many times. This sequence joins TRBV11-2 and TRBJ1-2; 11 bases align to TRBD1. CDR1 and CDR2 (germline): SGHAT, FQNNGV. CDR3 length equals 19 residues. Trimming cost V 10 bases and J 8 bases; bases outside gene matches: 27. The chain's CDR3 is CATTPYRTGGADDSAGYTF. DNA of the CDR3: TGTGCCACCACTCCCTATCGGACAGGGGGCGCTGACGATAGCGCGGGCTACACCTTC.

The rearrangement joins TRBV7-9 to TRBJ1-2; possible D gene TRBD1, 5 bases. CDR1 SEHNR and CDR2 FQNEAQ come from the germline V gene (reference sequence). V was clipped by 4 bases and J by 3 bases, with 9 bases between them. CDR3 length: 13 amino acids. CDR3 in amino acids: CASSSGTYYGYTF. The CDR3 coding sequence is TGTGCCAGCAGCTCCGGGACGTACTATGGCTACACCTTC.

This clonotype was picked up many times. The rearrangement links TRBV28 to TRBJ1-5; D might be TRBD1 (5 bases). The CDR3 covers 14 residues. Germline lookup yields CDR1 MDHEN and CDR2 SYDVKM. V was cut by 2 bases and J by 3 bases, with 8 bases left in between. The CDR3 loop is CASSLTGINQPQHF. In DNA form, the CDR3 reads TGTGCCAGCAGTTTAACAGGTATCAATCAGCCCCAGCATTTT.

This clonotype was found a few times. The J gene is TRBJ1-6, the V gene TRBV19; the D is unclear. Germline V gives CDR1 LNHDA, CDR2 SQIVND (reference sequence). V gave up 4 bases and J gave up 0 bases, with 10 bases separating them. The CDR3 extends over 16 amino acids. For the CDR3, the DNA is TGTGCCAGTAGTACTGGAGTTAGCTCCTATAATTCACCCCTCCACTTT. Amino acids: CASSTGVSSYNSPLHF.

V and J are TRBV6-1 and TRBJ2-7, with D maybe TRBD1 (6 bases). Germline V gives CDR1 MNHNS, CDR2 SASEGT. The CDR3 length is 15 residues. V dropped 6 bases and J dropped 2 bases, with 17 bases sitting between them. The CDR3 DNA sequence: TGTGCCAGCAGCGCCTCCGAGGCAGGGGCCTACGAGCAGTACTTC. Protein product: CASSASEAGAYEQYF.

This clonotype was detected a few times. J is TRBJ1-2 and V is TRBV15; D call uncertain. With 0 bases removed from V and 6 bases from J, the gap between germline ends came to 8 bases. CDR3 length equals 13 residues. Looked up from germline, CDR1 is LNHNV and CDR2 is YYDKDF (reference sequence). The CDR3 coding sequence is TGTGCCACCAGCAGAGATTTTGGGGATGGCTACACCTTC. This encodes CATSRDFGDGYTF.

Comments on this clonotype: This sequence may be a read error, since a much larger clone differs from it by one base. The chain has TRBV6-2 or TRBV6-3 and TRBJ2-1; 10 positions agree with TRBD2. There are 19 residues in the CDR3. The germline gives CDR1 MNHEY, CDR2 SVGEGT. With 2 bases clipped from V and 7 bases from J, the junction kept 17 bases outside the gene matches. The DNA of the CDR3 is TGTGCCAGCAGTTACACCCCCCCGGGACTAGCGCTAACCGAGAATGAGCAGTTCTTC. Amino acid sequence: CASSYTPPGLALTENEQFF.

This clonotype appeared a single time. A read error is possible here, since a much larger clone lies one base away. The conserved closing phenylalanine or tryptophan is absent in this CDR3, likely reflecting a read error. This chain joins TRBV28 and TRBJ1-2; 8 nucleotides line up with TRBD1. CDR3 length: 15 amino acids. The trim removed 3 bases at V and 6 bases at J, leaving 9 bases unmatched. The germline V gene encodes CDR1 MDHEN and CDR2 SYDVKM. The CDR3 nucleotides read TGTGCCAGCAGTTTGCGGGCAGGGGGCGGTCATGGCTACACCGTC. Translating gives CASSLRAGGGHGYTV.

The CDR3 DNA reads TGTGCCAGCAGCCTGACCGTAGCCAAAAACATTCAGTACTTC. Protein product: CASSLTVAKNIQYF. The chain joins TRBV5-6 to TRBJ2-4; D unresolved. This CDR3 is built from 14 residues. Trimming pared 4 bases from V and 0 bases from J, leaving 8 bases between. Germline assignment: CDR1 SGHDT and CDR2 YYEEEE.

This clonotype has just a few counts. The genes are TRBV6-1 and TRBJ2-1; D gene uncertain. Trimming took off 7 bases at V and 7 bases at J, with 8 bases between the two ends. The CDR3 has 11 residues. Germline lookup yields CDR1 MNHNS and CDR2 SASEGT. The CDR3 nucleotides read TGTGCCAGCATCGCCCTGAATGAGCAGTTCTTC. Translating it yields CASIALNEQFF.

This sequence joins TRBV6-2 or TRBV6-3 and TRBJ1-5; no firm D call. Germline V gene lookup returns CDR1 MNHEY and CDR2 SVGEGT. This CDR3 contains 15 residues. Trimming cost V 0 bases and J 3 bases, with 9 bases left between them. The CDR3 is CASSYSSGYNQPQHF. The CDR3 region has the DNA TGTGCCAGCAGTTACTCGAGCGGGTACAATCAGCCCCAGCATTTT.

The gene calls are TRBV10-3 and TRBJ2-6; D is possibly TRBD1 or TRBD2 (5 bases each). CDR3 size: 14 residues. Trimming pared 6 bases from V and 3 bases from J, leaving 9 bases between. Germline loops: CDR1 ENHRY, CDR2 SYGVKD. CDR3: CAISRGVGANVLTF. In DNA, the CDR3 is TGTGCCATCAGCAGAGGGGTTGGGGCCAACGTCCTGACTTTC.

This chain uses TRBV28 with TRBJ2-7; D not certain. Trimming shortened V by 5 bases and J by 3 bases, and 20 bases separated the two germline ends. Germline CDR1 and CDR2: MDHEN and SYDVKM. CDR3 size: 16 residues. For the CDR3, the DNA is TGTGCCAGCAGTGGTCCGCGCGGTTTAACTGGCTACGAGCAGTACTTC. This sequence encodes CASSGPRGLTGYEQYF.

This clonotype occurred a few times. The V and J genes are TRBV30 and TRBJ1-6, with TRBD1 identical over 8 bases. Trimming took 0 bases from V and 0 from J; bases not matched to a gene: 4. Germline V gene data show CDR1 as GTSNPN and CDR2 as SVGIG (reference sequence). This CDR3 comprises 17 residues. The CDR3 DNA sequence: TGTGCCTGGAGTGTACGTCAGGGGGCCTCCTATAATTCACCCCTCCACTTT. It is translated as CAWSVRQGASYNSPLHF.

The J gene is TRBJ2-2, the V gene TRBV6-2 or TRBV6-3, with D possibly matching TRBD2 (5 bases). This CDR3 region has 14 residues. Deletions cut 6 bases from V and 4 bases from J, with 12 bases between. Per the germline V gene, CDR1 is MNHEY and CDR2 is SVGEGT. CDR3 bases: TGTGCCAGCAGACGACTAACAAGCACCGGGGAGCTGTTTTTT. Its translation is CASRRLTSTGELFF.

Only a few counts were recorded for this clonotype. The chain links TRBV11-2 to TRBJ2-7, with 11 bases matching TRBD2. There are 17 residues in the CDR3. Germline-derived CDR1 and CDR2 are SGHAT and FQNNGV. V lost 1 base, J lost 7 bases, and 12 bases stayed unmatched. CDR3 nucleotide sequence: TGTGCCAGCAGCTTAGGGCGTCTAGCGGGAGGCTCGGGTGAGCAGTACTTC. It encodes CASSLGRLAGGSGEQYF.

CDR3 in DNA: TGTGCCAGCAGCGCTAGCGGGAGGGTCTACAATGAGCAGTTCTTC. It specifies CASSASGRVYNEQFF. The chain links TRBV3-1 to TRBJ2-1, with TRBD2 identical over 12 bases. Germline CDR1 is LGHDT and CDR2 is YNNKEL (reference sequence). After removal of 5 bases from V and 3 bases from J, the junction contained 2 bases not matched to a gene. CDR3 length equals 15 residues.

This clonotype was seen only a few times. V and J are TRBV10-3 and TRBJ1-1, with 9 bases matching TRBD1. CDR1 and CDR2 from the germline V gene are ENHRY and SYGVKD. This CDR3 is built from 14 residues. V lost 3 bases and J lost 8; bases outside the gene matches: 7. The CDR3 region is CAISDLNRGPEAFF. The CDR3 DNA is TGTGCCATCAGTGATCTCAACAGGGGGCCGGAAGCTTTCTTT.

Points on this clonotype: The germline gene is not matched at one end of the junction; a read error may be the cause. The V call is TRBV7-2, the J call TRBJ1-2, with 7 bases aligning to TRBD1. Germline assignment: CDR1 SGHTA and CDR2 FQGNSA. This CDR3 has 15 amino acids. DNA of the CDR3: TGCGCCAGCAGCCAAGAGGACAGGCTGGTCGGGGGCTACACCTTC. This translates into CASSQEDRLVGGYTF.

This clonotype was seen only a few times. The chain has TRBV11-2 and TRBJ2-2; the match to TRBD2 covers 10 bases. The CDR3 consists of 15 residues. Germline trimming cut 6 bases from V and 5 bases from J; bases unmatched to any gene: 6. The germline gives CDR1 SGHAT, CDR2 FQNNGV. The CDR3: CASRSSGSGTGELFF. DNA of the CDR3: TGTGCCAGCAGGTCTAGCGGGAGTGGAACCGGGGAGCTGTTTTTT.

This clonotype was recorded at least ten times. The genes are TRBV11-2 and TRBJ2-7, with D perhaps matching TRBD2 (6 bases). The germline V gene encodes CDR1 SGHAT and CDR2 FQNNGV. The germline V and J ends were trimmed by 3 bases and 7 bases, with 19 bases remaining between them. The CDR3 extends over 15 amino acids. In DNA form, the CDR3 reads TGTGCCAGCAGCTTCCCGGGACTGGGCGTGGGGGAGCAGTACTTC. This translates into CASSFPGLGVGEQYF.

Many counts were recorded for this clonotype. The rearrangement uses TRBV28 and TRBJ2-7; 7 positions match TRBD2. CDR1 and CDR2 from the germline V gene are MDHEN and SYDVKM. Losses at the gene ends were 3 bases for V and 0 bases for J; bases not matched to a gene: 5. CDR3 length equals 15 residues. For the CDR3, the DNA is TGTGCCAGCAGTTTTTTCCGGGAGGCCTCCTACGAGCAGTACTTC. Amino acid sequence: CASSFFREASYEQYF.